The present T cell receptor beta chain was sequenced within a study of T cell responses to AZD1222 COVID-19 vaccine. Notes on the study in general: Most donors were white British, females outnumbered males, and clonal diversity was possibly underestimated.

Comment on this clone: No antigen is known for it.

The assay was immunoSEQ multiplex PCR, and TCRdb's table has in-frame clones only and misses some. Among some 80,000 clones, about 87% were seen once, and the ten largest hold 10%. Sequences were derived from peripheral blood, sampled 28 days after the second dose of the MenACWY control vaccine. The source is an adult who received the MenACWY meningococcal vaccine as a control.

In nucleotides, the CDR3 is TGCGCCAGCAGCTTTTCAGTGGCCGAACCCCTCCACTTT. Its translation: CASSFSVAEPLHF. This chain connects TRBV5-1 to TRBJ1-6; D not resolved. This CDR3 contains 13 residues. The V gene lost 2 bases and the J gene lost 12 bases, with 12 bases spanning the gap. Germline V lookup: CDR1 SGHRS, CDR2 YFSETQ.